The clone carrying this TCR beta chain showed up just a few times. What it recognizes is unknown. A second about 7 to 12 cycle PCR used barcoded and J-beta primers. TCRdb analysed the 5' RACE reads with MiXCR anew, one entry per CDR3 protein. The table shows more than 1 million distinct CDR3 sequences, with more than 40% occurring only once. Germline CDR1 is DFQATT and CDR2 is SNEGSKA (reference sequence). This CDR3 is built from 13 residues. V shed 5 bases, J shed 3 bases, and the junction held 4 bases outside the gene matches. This sample is part of a study of blood T cells in healthy people across ages. Whole-study findings and limits: Higher naive T cell percentage went strongly together with higher TCR beta diversity.

The sample consisted of blood. The chain links TRBV20-1 to TRBJ2-4; 7 positions agree with TRBD1. The sequence derives from a woman aged 55 to 70 in good health. CDR3 loop: CSAPTGNKNIQYF. Here the CDR3 DNA reads TGCAGTGCTCCGACAGGGAACAAAAACATTCAGTACTTC.